These 27 T cell receptor beta chains originate from one sample sequenced in a study of blood T cell repertoires in COVID-19. The table came from immunoSEQ multiplex PCR; TCRdb's copy has only in-frame clones and leaves some out. This sample has around 460,000 clones; about 87% occur once, and the top ten carry 0.8% to 0.9%. Input material: peripheral blood. Receptors originate from a man aged 18 to 30 with COVID-19, enrolled during active disease.

This chain connects TRBV19 to TRBJ2-7; 8 bases line up with TRBD1. V lost 3 bases, J lost 5 bases, and 6 bases stayed unmatched. The CDR3 has 14 residues. Per the germline V gene, CDR1 is LNHDA and CDR2 is SQIVND (reference sequence). CDR3 bases: TGTGCCAGTAGTATCTCTCAGGGGGCGCACGAGCAGTACTTC. Protein product: CASSISQGAHEQYF.

This chain connects TRBV5-4 to TRBJ2-7; D remains unclear. CDR3 length equals 14 residues. The germline CDR1 and CDR2 sequences are SGHNT and YYREEE (reference sequence). V lost 1 base and J lost 2, with 10 bases in between. The CDR3 sequence: CASSLSGGPYEQYF. In nucleotides, the CDR3 is TGTGCCAGCAGCTTGAGTGGCGGCCCCTACGAGCAGTACTTC.

This clone was seen at least ten times. The chain uses TRBV25-1 and TRBJ2-7; TRBD1 agrees at 8 bases. This CDR3 contains 15 residues. In germline, CDR1 is MGHDK, CDR2 SYGVNS. J gave up 5 bases and V 4 bases, and 10 bases lay outside the gene matches. DNA for the CDR3: TGTGCCAGCAGTGCTTTTACAGGGGGTGCCAACGAGCAGTACTTC. It encodes CASSAFTGGANEQYF.

The rearrangement joins TRBV7-8 to TRBJ2-5, with 7 bases matching TRBD1. J was trimmed by 5 bases and V by 3 bases; bases with no gene match: 6. The CDR3 loop spans 14 amino acids. Germline CDR1 is SGHVS and CDR2 is FQNEAQ. The CDR3 loop is CASSLGGQDETQYF. In nucleotides, the CDR3 is TGTGCCAGCAGCTTGGGTGGACAGGACGAGACCCAGTACTTC.

This rearrangement joins TRBV6-5 to TRBJ1-1, with unresolved D. This CDR3 has 10 residues. Trimming removed 6 bases at V and 9 bases at J, with 8 bases between. CDR1 is MNHEY and CDR2 is SVGAGI in the germline V gene. DNA for the CDR3: TGTGCCAGCAGCTACAGCAAAGCTTTCTTT. Its protein is CASSYSKAFF.

The CDR3 loop reads CASSLGTLSSYEQYF. The CDR3 nucleotides are TGTGCCAGCAGCCTCGGGACACTAAGCTCCTACGAGCAGTACTTC. The rearrangement uses TRBV7-8 and TRBJ2-7; D might be TRBD1 (6 bases). Trimming pared 5 bases from V and 0 bases from J, leaving 14 bases between. Germline-derived CDR1 and CDR2 are SGHVS and FQNEAQ. The CDR3 consists of 15 residues.

The V call is TRBV18, the J call TRBJ2-1; no reliable D call. The CDR3 extends over 14 amino acids. Looked up from germline, CDR1 is KGHSH and CDR2 is LQKENI. Trimming pared 3 bases from V and 5 bases from J, leaving 11 bases between. For the CDR3, the DNA is TGTGCCAGCTCACCCGACGGAGAAGACAATGAGCAGTTCTTC. Translating it yields CASSPDGEDNEQFF. The complete variable domain, with remaining parts taken from reference TRBV18 and TRBJ2-1, reads NAGVMQNPRHLVRRRGQEARLRCSPMKGHSHVYWYRQLPEEGLKFMVYLQKENIIDESGMPKERFSAEFPKEGPSILRIQQVVRGDSAAYFCASSPDGEDNEQFFGPGTRLTVL.

The chain joins TRBV5-1 to TRBJ1-2; D perhaps matches TRBD1 (5 bases). This CDR3 is 13 amino acids long. V lost 2 bases, J lost 3 bases, and 8 bases lay in between. Germline V CDR1 and CDR2: SGHRS, YFSETQ. CDR3 DNA: TGCGCCAGCAGCTTAACGGGGGACTATGGCTACACCTTC. Encoded protein: CASSLTGDYGYTF.

The CDR3 region is CSASPISYNEQFF. CDR3 DNA sequence: TGCAGTGCTAGTCCCATTTCCTACAATGAGCAGTTCTTC. This chain connects TRBV20-1 to TRBJ2-1; the D is unclear. Germline V CDR1 and CDR2: DFQATT, SNEGSKA (reference sequence). The CDR3 totals 13 residues. V was clipped by 3 bases and J by 1 base, with 7 bases between them.

This clone was observed once. The V and J genes are TRBV10-1 and TRBJ2-3; 9 nucleotides line up with TRBD2. Germline V gene data show CDR1 as WNHNN and CDR2 as SYGVQD (reference sequence). CDR3 length: 16 residues. V was pared by 4 bases and J by 5 bases, with 10 bases of the junction left unmatched. The CDR3 DNA sequence: TGCGCCAGCAGTGGCTTTGGAGCGGGAGGTGTAGATACGCAGTATTTT. This encodes CASSGFGAGGVDTQYF.

The count of this clone is one. V gene TRBV9 combines with J gene TRBJ2-5; weak D call: TRBD1 (6 bases). V was clipped by 0 bases and J by 7 bases, with 22 bases between them. This CDR3 comprises 17 residues. Germline V CDR1 and CDR2: SGDLS, YYNGEE. The CDR3 nucleotides are TGTGCCAGCAGCGTAGGGGCAGGGGCTTCCCCGGGGTTGACCCAGTACTTC. Translated: CASSVGAGASPGLTQYF.

The genes are TRBV6-5 and TRBJ2-1; 7 bases map to TRBD1. V lost 8 bases, J lost 2 bases, and 9 bases stayed unmatched. This CDR3 region has 15 residues. CDR1 and CDR2 (germline): MNHEY, SVGAGI. CDR3 loop: CASVRGTEPYNEQFF. DNA for the CDR3: TGTGCCAGCGTACGAGGGACAGAGCCCTACAATGAGCAGTTCTTC.

The chain joins TRBV18 to TRBJ2-7; 7 bases are shared with TRBD2. The CDR3 is 14 amino acids. Germline V gene sequence: CDR1 KGHSH, CDR2 LQKENI. The V gene end was trimmed by 5 bases and the J gene end by 1 base; junction bases not matched to a gene: 5. The CDR3 loop is CASSAQRGSYEQYF. CDR3 sequence (DNA): TGTGCCAGCTCAGCACAGCGGGGATCCTACGAGCAGTACTTC.

This sequence joins TRBV28 and TRBJ2-3; unclear D gene. Trimming removed 5 bases at V and 10 bases at J, with 16 bases between. Germline loops: CDR1 MDHEN, CDR2 SYDVKM. The CDR3 runs 13 residues. The CDR3 loop is CASSGLAPPAQYF. DNA of the CDR3: TGTGCCAGCAGTGGATTAGCCCCCCCTGCGCAGTATTTT.

The chain is built from TRBV12-3 or TRBV12-4 and TRBJ2-2; D uncertain. The CDR3 is made up of 13 amino acids. With 5 bases removed from V and 8 bases from J, the gap between germline ends came to 12 bases. CDR3 DNA sequence: TGTGCCAGCAGTCTCATCCGGGTAGGGGAGCTGTTTTTT. Its translation: CASSLIRVGELFF.

CDR3 in DNA: TGTGCCAGCAGTTTCGATAGCTACGAGCAGTACTTC. Protein: CASSFDSYEQYF. The rearrangement uses TRBV12-3 or TRBV12-4 and TRBJ2-7; D is unresolved. Trimming pared 3 bases from V and 3 bases from J, leaving 6 bases between. The CDR3 has 12 amino acids.

This chain uses TRBV11-3 with TRBJ2-1; 7 bases are shared with TRBD1. The germline V gene encodes CDR1 SGHNT and CDR2 YENEEA. The V gene end was trimmed by 1 base and the J gene end by 6 bases; junction bases not matched to a gene: 6. CDR3 length: 15 amino acids. The CDR3 DNA reads as TGTGCCAGCAGCTTAGCACAGGGGTCAGTCAATGAGCAGTTCTTC. Translating gives CASSLAQGSVNEQFF.

The chain recombines TRBV2 with TRBJ2-3, with D perhaps TRBD1 (6 bases). V was cut by 8 bases and J by 5 bases, with 14 bases left in between. CDR1 SNHLY and CDR2 FYNNEI come from the germline V gene. The CDR3 extends over 13 amino acids. CDR3 loop: CASRSGTQDTQYF. The CDR3 DNA follows: TGTGCCAGCCGCTCCGGGACACAAGATACGCAGTATTTT.

The chain employs TRBV9 and TRBJ2-1; possibly TRBD1 for D (6 bases). CDR3 length: 16 residues. Trimming shortened V by 2 bases and J by 5 bases, and 17 bases separated the two germline ends. The V gene's germline CDR1 is SGDLS and CDR2 YYNGEE. CDR3: CASSVRGQPKNNEQFF. The CDR3 region has the DNA TGTGCCAGCAGCGTTCGAGGACAGCCGAAAAACAATGAGCAGTTCTTC.

V and J are TRBV14 and TRBJ2-5; D not resolved. Trimming took 4 bases from V and 4 from J, leaving 13 bases between them. Germline V gene data show CDR1 as SGHDN and CDR2 as FVKESK. The CDR3 contains 14 residues. CDR3 DNA sequence: TGTGCCAGCAGCCCTGGAGAGAGTGGAGAGACCCAGTACTTC. Amino acids: CASSPGESGETQYF.

This clone was seen once. The rearrangement joins TRBV28 to TRBJ2-3, with TRBD2 identical over 13 bases. Germline-derived CDR1 and CDR2 are MDHEN and SYDVKM. The CDR3 contains 15 residues. After removal of 7 bases from V and 3 bases from J, the junction contained 4 bases not matched to a gene. The CDR3 sequence is CASTRTSGSTDTQYF. CDR3 bases: TGTGCCAGCACTAGGACTAGCGGGAGTACAGATACGCAGTATTTT.

The chain has TRBV24-1 and TRBJ2-1, with a tentative D call TRBD1 (5 bases). Germline loops: CDR1 KGHDR, CDR2 SFDVKD. The CDR3 loop spans 13 amino acids. Between the trimmed V and J ends, which lost 4 bases and 10 bases, there was a span of 13 bases. DNA for the CDR3: TGTGCCACCAGTGACCCTAACCGACAGGAGCAGTTCTTC. Translating it yields CATSDPNRQEQFF.

The chain uses TRBV11-2 and TRBJ1-5; D is undetermined. The CDR3 covers 15 residues. Germline CDR1 and CDR2: SGHAT and FQNNGV. V shed 0 bases and J shed 4 bases, with 10 bases lying between them. The CDR3 DNA is TGTGCCAGCAGCTTAGATCGGGAAGGGAATCAGCCCCAGCATTTT. Amino acid sequence: CASSLDREGNQPQHF.

This clone showed up just a few times. This sample also contains other DNA sequences that code for the same CDR3. The rearrangement links TRBV10-2 to TRBJ2-7; tentative D call: TRBD2 (6 bases). Germline assignment: CDR1 WSHSY and CDR2 SAAADI. The CDR3 has 12 amino acids. Trimming removed 2 bases from V and 4 bases from J, with 6 bases in between. DNA of the CDR3: TGCGCCAGCAGTGAGAGCGGGTACGAGCAGTACTTC. It is translated as CASSESGYEQYF.

In nucleotides, the CDR3 is TGTGCCAGCAGCTTGGTCTACACTGAAGCTTTCTTT. As protein: CASSLVYTEAFF. The chain couples TRBV5-8 to TRBJ1-1; D remains unclear. The germline gives CDR1 SGHTS, CDR2 YDEGEE. V lost 0 bases and J lost 3, with 3 bases in between. CDR3 length equals 12 residues.

The gene calls are TRBV6-5 and TRBJ2-4; D is ambiguous. Germline-derived CDR1 and CDR2 are MNHEY and SVGAGI. The length of the CDR3 is 15 residues. Deletions cut 6 bases from V and 0 bases from J, with 12 bases between. The CDR3 sequence: CASSSPGGAKNIQYF. The CDR3 DNA reads as TGTGCCAGCAGCTCCCCGGGTGGAGCCAAAAACATTCAGTACTTC.

This chain joins TRBV9 and TRBJ2-1, with D possibly TRBD2 on 6 matching bases. The CDR3 is 15 residues long. The germline V gene encodes CDR1 SGDLS and CDR2 YYNGEE. With 1 base removed from V and 3 bases from J, the gap between germline ends came to 11 bases. CDR3: CASSVSAGDYNEQFF. The CDR3 nucleotides are TGTGCCAGCAGCGTATCAGCGGGCGACTACAATGAGCAGTTCTTC.